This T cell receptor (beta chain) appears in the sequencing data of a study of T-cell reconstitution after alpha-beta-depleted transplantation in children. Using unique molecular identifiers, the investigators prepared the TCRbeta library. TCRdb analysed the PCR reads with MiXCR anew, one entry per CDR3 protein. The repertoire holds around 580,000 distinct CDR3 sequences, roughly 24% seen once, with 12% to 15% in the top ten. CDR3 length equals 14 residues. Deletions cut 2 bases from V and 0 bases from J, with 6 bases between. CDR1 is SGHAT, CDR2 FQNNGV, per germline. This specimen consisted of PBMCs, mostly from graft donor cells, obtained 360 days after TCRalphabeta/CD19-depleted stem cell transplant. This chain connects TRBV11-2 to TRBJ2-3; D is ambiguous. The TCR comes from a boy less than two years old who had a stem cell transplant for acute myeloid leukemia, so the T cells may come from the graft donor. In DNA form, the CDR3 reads TGTGCCAGCAGCTTATTCAGCAGCACAGATACGCAGTATTTT. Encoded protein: CASSLFSSTDTQYF.